The sequence of this TCR beta chain was determined in a study of beta chain features in type 1 diabetes. Study outcomes and limitations: Any role of HLA type in TCRB rearrangement remained unresolved here. Shortening of TCRB CDR3s, moderate but significant, appeared in all four CD4+ subsets of Type 1 diabetes patients. Possibly, sequencing cDNA over-represented cells that had high TCR expression levels.

Sorting with CD45RO/CCR7/CD25/CD127/CD95/CD27 yielded naive, central memory, regulatory and stem-like memory CD4+ cells. The CDR3 spans 15 residues. The germline V gene has CDR1 LNHNV and CDR2 YYDKDF (reference sequence). The V end was cut by 1 base, the J end by 5 bases, with 11 bases between. What was sequenced were expressed TCRB transcripts, since all of the isolated RNA had been reverse transcribed. TCRdb's table, derived via immunoSEQ multiplex PCR, lists solely in-frame clones and lacks some. The sample lists about 280,000 clones, approximately 15% seen once, with less than 0.02% in the top ten. This clone was counted a few times. Its target is not known.

This chain connects TRBV15 to TRBJ2-2; tentatively, D is TRBD1 (6 bases). The material sequenced was naive CD4+ T cells from blood. This sequence originates from a man in his late teens or twenties with type 1 diabetes. CDR3 sequence (DNA): TGTGCCACCAGCAGAGTGGTCCAGGGGACCGGGGAGCTGTTTTTT. It specifies CATSRVVQGTGELFF.